The next 16 T cell receptor beta chains were all read from a single sample in a study of T cells in Graves' hyperthyroidism and ophthalmopathy (dated 2019 in TCRdb). The library was prepared using multiplex PCR. This sample was sequenced with an Illumina HiSeq 2000. The TCR beta CDR3 regions were amplified from RNA transcripts. A first-round RT-PCR of the TCR CDR3 used the HTBI primer set with the Qiagen OneStep RT-PCR kit. TCRdb itself trimmed the public reads at Q25 with fastp, ran MiXCR and retained productive beta chains. Every entry covers one CDR3 protein and lists the most common genes and DNA from its rows. The sample yields 550,000 to 650,000 distinct CDR3 sequences; approximately 15% were counted once. Roughly 13% of the sample is in the top ten clones. Sequenced: blood. These receptors were taken from a woman aged 35 to 49 with Graves' hyperthyroidism.

The V gene is TRBV18, the J gene TRBJ2-3, with 14 bases identical to TRBD2. The V gene's germline CDR1 is KGHSH and CDR2 LQKENI. The CDR3 totals 17 residues. Unmatched junction bases numbered 8, after V lost 4 bases and J lost 5 bases. As DNA, the CDR3 is TGTGCCAGCTCACTCGGGACTAGCGGGAGTGTTGGAGATACGCAGTATTTT. Amino acids: CASSLGTSGSVGDTQYF.

This clonotype was detected ten times or more. CDR3 in amino acids: CASSLAQASGYTF. CDR3 DNA sequence: TGTGCCAGCAGCTTAGCTCAGGCCAGCGGCTACACCTTC. This chain connects TRBV11-2 to TRBJ1-2; D unresolved. In germline, CDR1 is SGHAT, CDR2 FQNNGV. This CDR3 spans 13 amino acids. The V end was cut by 1 base, the J end by 8 bases, with 11 bases between. The full variable domain, completed using reference TRBV11-2 and TRBJ1-2, is EAGVAQSPRYKIIEKRQSVAFWCNPISGHATLYWYQQILGQGPKLLIQFQNNGVVDDSQLPKDRFSAERLKGVDSTLKIQPAKLEDSAVYLCASSLAQASGYTFGSGTRLTVV.

This clonotype has ten or more counts. The chain combines TRBV7-3 with TRBJ2-7; no definite D call. Trimming took off 2 bases at V and 3 bases at J, with 11 bases between the two ends. From germline, CDR1 is SGHTA and CDR2 FQGTGA. The length of the CDR3 is 14 residues. CDR3: CASSLGSDNYEQYF. The CDR3 DNA sequence: TGTGCCAGCAGCTTAGGATCGGATAACTACGAGCAGTACTTC.

This clonotype was recorded at least ten times. The rearrangement uses TRBV28 and TRBJ2-3; 8 nucleotides match TRBD1. With 3 bases clipped from V and 4 bases from J, the junction kept 6 bases outside the gene matches. CDR3 length equals 15 residues. The germline gives CDR1 MDHEN, CDR2 SYDVKM. The CDR3 loop reads CASSFRTGLPDTQYF. Written as DNA, the CDR3 is TGTGCCAGCAGTTTTCGGACAGGGCTCCCAGATACGCAGTATTTT.

A few counts support this clonotype. The junction departs from the called germline gene at one end, perhaps through a read error. The CDR3 region is CASSERARPHEQYF. For the CDR3, the DNA is TGCGCCAGCAGTGAGAGGGCCCGACCCCACGAGCAGTACTTC. The chain combines TRBV6-1 with TRBJ2-7, with a possible D match to TRBD2 (5 bases). This CDR3 contains 14 residues. CDR1 is MNHNS and CDR2 is SASEGT in the germline V gene.

This clonotype was picked up many times. The chain employs TRBV7-9 and TRBJ1-1; D remains ambiguous. The V and J ends lost 5 bases and 1 base respectively, with 11 bases between them. The CDR3 has 14 residues. Germline assignment: CDR1 SEHNR and CDR2 FQNEAQ (reference sequence). The CDR3 loop is CASSTGPTNTEAFF. CDR3 sequence (DNA): TGTGCCAGCAGCACGGGTCCTACGAACACTGAAGCTTTCTTT.

This chain uses TRBV10-3 with TRBJ2-5, with D tentatively TRBD1 or TRBD2 (5 bases each). The CDR3 length is 13 residues. V lost 4 bases and J lost 4, with 10 bases in between. The germline V gene has CDR1 ENHRY and CDR2 SYGVKD. CDR3 in amino acids: CAISGGWGETQYF. For the CDR3, the DNA is TGTGCCATCAGTGGGGGGTGGGGAGAGACCCAGTACTTC.

This clonotype occurred a few times. The chain carries TRBV19 and TRBJ1-1; 9 nucleotides match TRBD1. CDR1 and CDR2 from the germline V gene are LNHDA and SQIVND (reference sequence). The CDR3 covers 14 residues. After removal of 4 bases from V and 3 bases from J, the junction contained 3 bases not matched to a gene. The CDR3 sequence is CASSTRTGDTEAFF. CDR3 nucleotide sequence: TGTGCCAGTAGTACAAGGACAGGGGACACTGAAGCTTTCTTT. The variable domain in full, with the rest retrieved from reference TRBV19 and TRBJ1-1, is DGGITQSPKYLFRKEGQNVTLSCEQNLNHDAMYWYRQDPGQGLRLIYYSQIVNDFQKGDIAEGYSVSREKKESFPLTVTSAQKNPTAFYLCASSTRTGDTEAFFGQGTRLTVV.

This clonotype was detected ten times or more. V is TRBV28 and J is TRBJ2-7, with 9 positions matching TRBD1. V trimming: 6 bases; J trimming: 6 bases; junction bases outside the gene matches: 12. The CDR3 extends over 15 amino acids. Germline values: CDR1 MDHEN, CDR2 SYDVKM. In DNA, the CDR3 is TGTGCCAGCAGGGGACCGGGACAGGGAGCGGTCGAGCAGTACTTC. This gives the protein CASRGPGQGAVEQYF.

The V gene is TRBV10-3, the J gene TRBJ1-1; D ambiguous. Germline CDR1 reads ENHRY; CDR2 reads SYGVKD. Trimming removed 10 bases at V and 3 bases at J, with 18 bases between. The CDR3 covers 14 residues. The CDR3 DNA is TGTGCCACCAGAGCATCCCGGTTGGACACTGAAGCTTTCTTT. Protein sequence: CATRASRLDTEAFF.

This clonotype was recorded many times. The gene calls are TRBV7-3 and TRBJ2-2; TRBD2 matches 8 bases. CDR1 and CDR2 from the germline V gene are SGHTA and FQGTGA. The CDR3 is 15 residues long. V was pared by 5 bases and J by 7 bases, with 9 bases of the junction left unmatched. The CDR3 bases are TGTGCCAGCAGCCCAAAGCGGGAGTTGGGCGGGGAGCTGTTTTTT. Its translation: CASSPKRELGGELFF.

The chain combines TRBV7-3 with TRBJ2-2; no clear D gene. The CDR3 has 14 residues. Germline values: CDR1 SGHTA, CDR2 FQGTGA. Deletions cut 3 bases from V and 5 bases from J, with 10 bases between. Here the CDR3 reads CASSFDIRTGELFF. In DNA form, the CDR3 reads TGTGCCAGCAGCTTCGACATAAGGACCGGGGAGCTGTTTTTT.

This clonotype has a count of ten or more. The chain couples TRBV12-3 or TRBV12-4 to TRBJ2-1; 10 nucleotides align to TRBD2. This CDR3 is built from 13 residues. Trimming took 6 bases from V and 5 from J; bases not matched to a gene: 1. The CDR3 is CASRGLADNEQFF. In DNA, the CDR3 is TGTGCCAGCAGAGGACTAGCGGACAATGAGCAGTTCTTC.

This chain connects TRBV20-1 to TRBJ1-6; TRBD1 matches 9 bases. Germline CDR1 reads DFQATT; CDR2 reads SNEGSKA (reference sequence). Germline trimming cut 3 bases from V and 10 bases from J; bases unmatched to any gene: 7. This CDR3 spans 14 amino acids. The CDR3 bases are TGCAGTGCTAGTTACAGGGGGCGCGACTCACCCCTCCACTTT. This encodes CSASYRGRDSPLHF.

This clonotype has a count of ten or more. The chain is built from TRBV28 and TRBJ2-5, with 9 nucleotides matching TRBD2. This CDR3 spans 17 amino acids. V lost 4 bases and J lost 5; bases outside the gene matches: 14. Germline V gives CDR1 MDHEN, CDR2 SYDVKM. Here the CDR3 DNA reads TGTGCCAGCAGTTCACGCCTCAATAGCGGGAGTATGGAGACCCAGTACTTC. This sequence encodes CASSSRLNSGSMETQYF.

This clonotype was detected many times. The chain links TRBV27 to TRBJ2-4; D ambiguous. Per the germline V gene, CDR1 is MNHEY and CDR2 is SMNVEV (reference sequence). Trimming pared 2 bases from V and 3 bases from J, leaving 14 bases between. CDR3 size: 16 residues. DNA for the CDR3: TGTGCCAGCAGTTTACTGGGGTCCGGTGTCAAAAACATTCAGTACTTC. It codes for CASSLLGSGVKNIQYF.